This TCR beta chain was sequenced for a study of shared clonotypes between healthy human individuals. CDR1 SGDLS and CDR2 YYNGEE come from the germline V gene. There are 13 residues in the CDR3. V lost 3 bases and J lost 2, with 6 bases in between. Turning to this clone: This specimen includes other DNA sequences encoding the same CDR3.

Some clones are missing from TCRdb's copy, which holds only in-frame ones; the method was immunoSEQ multiplex PCR. The table has a few million clones, more than 85% seen once. The chain has TRBV9 and TRBJ1-5; tentatively, D is TRBD1 (6 bases). This TCR derives from a man in his late teens or twenties in good health. Some clones in this sample may be carry-over from other donors' samples. Specimen: naive CD4+ T cells from PBMCs. The subset: CD45RA+ positively selected. The CDR3 region is CASSGQGNQPQHF. CDR3 in DNA: TGTGCCAGCAGCGGACAGGGCAATCAGCCCCAGCATTTT.